These T cell receptor beta chains were read from a single sample in a study of blood T cell repertoires in COVID-19. Assay used: immunoSEQ multiplex PCR; TCRdb lists only in-frame clones, some missing. This table has tens of thousands of clones, around 83% appearing once. Sequencing used peripheral blood. Receptor source: a man in his 60s with active COVID-19. The CDR3 runs from the conserved cysteine through the conserved F or W. Each record gives: J gene, D gene, V gene, clone size, CDR3 protein, CDR3 DNA. D genes are given only for firm matches. Clone sizes are given selectively: once, few, many, or a class where the clone is expanded.

>TRBJ2-1|.|TRBV2|.
CASSRGLDYNEQFF
TGTGCCAGCAGCCGCGGACTGGACTACAATGAGCAGTTCTTC
>TRBJ2-2|TRBD1|TRBV6-2/TRBV6-3|.
CASSYETGEVDTGELFF
TGTGCCAGCAGTTACGAGACAGGGGAGGTTGACACCGGGGAGCTGTTTTTT
>TRBJ2-7|TRBD2|TRBV10-3|.
CAISQIAGGREQYF
TGTGCCATCAGTCAAATCGCGGGGGGGCGGGAGCAGTACTTC
>TRBJ2-7|TRBD2|TRBV12-3/TRBV12-4|.
CASSWRLAGEQYF
TGTGCCAGCAGTTGGAGACTAGCGGGTGAGCAGTACTTC
>TRBJ2-6|TRBD1|TRBV28|.
CASSGQGSSGANVLTF
TGTGCCAGCAGTGGACAGGGCTCCTCTGGGGCCAACGTCCTGACTTTC
>TRBJ1-5|.|TRBV18|.
CASSPPYEGAQHF
TGTGCCAGCTCACCCCCTTATGAGGGGGCCCAGCATTTT
>TRBJ2-1|TRBD2|TRBV7-6|few
CASSLGLAVYNEQFF
TGTGCCAGCAGCTTAGGTCTAGCGGTCTACAATGAGCAGTTCTTC
>TRBJ2-3|.|TRBV13|.
CASSLMGQTNLDTQYF
TGTGCCAGCAGCTTAATGGGCCAGACCAATTTAGATACGCAGTATTTT
>TRBJ2-7|TRBD2|TRBV28|.
CASRSSGGHSYEQYF
TGTGCCAGCAGGTCTAGCGGGGGGCACAGCTACGAGCAGTACTTC
>TRBJ2-5|TRBD2|TRBV12-5|.
CASAGSGRAETQYF
TGTGCTAGTGCCGGTAGCGGGAGGGCAGAGACCCAGTACTTC
>TRBJ1-4|.|TRBV28|.
CASTPRVFVNEKLFF
TGTGCCAGCACCCCCCGGGTCTTCGTTAATGAAAAACTGTTTTTT
>TRBJ1-2|.|TRBV30|few
CAWSQGRWAGYGYTF
TGTGCCTGGAGTCAAGGTCGATGGGCCGGCTATGGCTACACCTTC
>TRBJ2-1|TRBD2|TRBV7-9|.
CASSASGGPYNEQFF
TGTGCCAGCAGCGCTAGCGGGGGACCTTACAATGAGCAGTTCTTC
>TRBJ2-3|.|TRBV19|few
CASSIDSWQGWTDTQYF
TGTGCCAGTAGTATCGACTCTTGGCAGGGTTGGACAGATACGCAGTATTTT
>TRBJ2-7|TRBD2|TRBV5-1|.
CASSLSRAGGRNEQYF
TGCGCCAGCAGCTTGTCGCGAGCGGGAGGTAGGAACGAGCAGTACTTC
>TRBJ1-2|.|TRBV7-2|.
CASSPTSTDKSSANYGYTF
TGTGCCAGCAGCCCTACCTCCACGGACAAGTCCTCGGCTAACTATGGCTACACCTTC
>TRBJ2-7|.|TRBV10-3|once
CAISEPESYEQYF
TGTGCCATCAGTGAGCCGGAGTCCTACGAGCAGTACTTC
>TRBJ2-7|.|TRBV2|medium-sized
CASSDFRLEQYF
TGTGCCAGCAGTGATTTCAGGCTCGAGCAGTACTTC
>TRBJ1-1|TRBD1|TRBV5-1|.
CASSPQGTANTEAFF
TGCGCCAGCAGCCCCCAAGGGACAGCCAACACTGAAGCTTTCTTT
>TRBJ2-1|.|TRBV4-1|.
CASSQGEAEAFYNEQFF
TGCGCCAGCAGCCAAGGGGAAGCGGAGGCCTTCTACAATGAGCAGTTCTTC
>TRBJ2-5|.|TRBV7-9|.
CASSLMGGERTQYF
TGTGCCAGCAGCTTAATGGGTGGAGAACGGACCCAGTACTTC
>TRBJ1-6|.|TRBV7-2|.
CASSLDGWPGSPLHF
TGTGCCAGCAGCCTAGACGGGTGGCCTGGGTCACCCCTCCACTTT
>TRBJ2-7|TRBD2|TRBV5-6|.
CASSRRGRGEYEQYF
TGTGCCAGCAGCCGCCGGGGGAGGGGCGAATACGAGCAGTACTTC
>TRBJ2-3|TRBD1|TRBV7-9|.
CASSLTRGQGLDTQYF
TGTGCCAGCAGCTTAACGAGAGGACAGGGGTTAGATACGCAGTATTTT
>TRBJ2-3|TRBD2|TRBV5-4|.
CASSFGTSGITDTQYF
TGTGCCAGCAGCTTCGGGACTAGCGGAATTACAGATACGCAGTATTTT
>TRBJ2-5|TRBD2|TRBV2|.
CASSEAGSGGFQETQYF
TGTGCCAGCAGTGAAGCGGGTAGCGGGGGGTTCCAAGAGACCCAGTACTTC
>TRBJ2-1|.|TRBV11-3|.
CASSSNSYNEQFF
TGTGCCAGCAGCTCCAACTCCTACAATGAGCAGTTCTTC
>TRBJ1-4|TRBD1|TRBV7-9|.
CASSTGTGIEKLFF
TGTGCCAGCAGCACCGGGACAGGGATCGAAAAACTGTTTTTT
>TRBJ2-3|.|TRBV15|.
CATSRERDRITDTQYF
TGTGCCACCAGCCGCGAGCGGGACAGGATTACAGATACGCAGTATTTT
>TRBJ1-4|.|TRBV5-1|.
CASSLRQVATTNEKLFF
TGCGCCAGCAGCTTGCGACAAGTCGCAACAACTAATGAAAAACTGTTTTTT
>TRBJ1-1|.|TRBV5-1|once
CASSGLSAGVTEAFF
TGCGCCAGCAGCGGGTTAAGTGCAGGGGTTACTGAAGCTTTCTTT
>TRBJ2-1|TRBD2|TRBV2|.
CATGTSDSNEQFF
TGTGCCACCGGGACTAGTGACTCCAATGAGCAGTTCTTC
>TRBJ2-3|TRBD1|TRBV5-4|once
CAGSQGVLTDTQYF
TGTGCCGGATCACAGGGGGTGTTGACAGATACGCAGTATTTT
>TRBJ1-5|.|TRBV5-1|.
CASSLVGGIQPQHF
TGCGCCAGCAGCTTGGTCGGAGGGATTCAGCCCCAGCATTTT
>TRBJ1-1|.|TRBV28|.
CASSLLQGIAEAFF
TGTGCCAGCAGTTTATTACAGGGAATTGCTGAAGCTTTCTTT
>TRBJ1-2|TRBD1|TRBV29-1|.
CSVVDRGNYGYTF
TGCAGCGTTGTGGACAGGGGGAACTATGGCTACACCTTC
>TRBJ1-2|.|TRBV9|.
CASSAGGYGYTF
TGTGCCAGCAGCGCCGGGGGCTATGGCTACACCTTC
>TRBJ2-1|TRBD2|TRBV7-3|.
CASSSSRLAGIEQFF
TGTGCCAGCAGCTCCTCAAGACTAGCGGGAATTGAGCAGTTCTTC
>TRBJ2-2|.|TRBV4-2|.
CASSQADLQGLDGELFF
TGTGCCAGCAGCCAAGCCGACCTACAGGGTTTGGACGGGGAGCTGTTTTTT
>TRBJ2-5|TRBD2|TRBV3-1/TRBV3-2|.
CASSQEIERGLETQYF
TGTGCCAGCAGCCAAGAGATCGAGCGGGGGTTGGAGACCCAGTACTTC
>TRBJ1-6|.|TRBV20-1|.
CSASVGSVDSPLHF
TGCAGTGCTAGTGTAGGGAGTGTTGATTCACCCCTCCACTTT
>TRBJ2-5|.|TRBV5-1|.
CASSLGTGLEETQYF
TGCGCCAGCAGCTTAGGAACAGGGCTGGAGGAGACCCAGTACTTC
>TRBJ2-5|.|TRBV9|.
CASSVGGLARGETQYF
TGTGCCAGCAGCGTGGGGGGACTGGCAAGGGGAGAGACCCAGTACTTC
>TRBJ1-5|.|TRBV19|.
CASIRVYNQPQHF
TGTGCCAGTATCAGGGTCTACAATCAGCCCCAGCATTTT
>TRBJ2-2|.|TRBV3-1/TRBV3-2|once
CASSQVSTGTHHTGELFF
TGTGCCAGCAGCCAGGTATCAACCGGGACACACCACACCGGGGAGCTGTTTTTT
>TRBJ2-5|TRBD1|TRBV14|.
CASSQELSKDRYQETQYF
TGTGCCAGCAGCCAAGAATTATCGAAGGACAGGTACCAAGAGACCCAGTACTTC
>TRBJ1-6|.|TRBV27|.
CASSFQGTSSPLHF
TGTGCCAGCAGTTTTCAGGGTACGAGTTCACCCCTCCACTTT
>TRBJ2-1|TRBD2|TRBV5-1|.
CASSSRTSGNNEQFF
TGCGCCAGCAGCTCCAGGACTAGCGGGAACAATGAGCAGTTCTTC
>TRBJ2-7|TRBD2|TRBV28|.
CATRGGEQYF
TGTGCGACCCGGGGGGGCGAGCAGTACTTC
>TRBJ1-3|.|TRBV4-3|medium-sized
CASSQEKTDFAGNTIYF
TGCGCCAGCAGCCAAGAAAAGACGGACTTTGCTGGAAACACCATATATTTT
>TRBJ2-7|.|TRBV18|.
CASSPDASAREQYF
TGTGCCAGCTCACCAGACGCCAGCGCTCGAGAGCAGTACTTC
>TRBJ2-1|.|TRBV7-2|.
CASSLVGAGSYNEQFF
TGTGCCAGCAGCTTAGTTGGGGCGGGGTCTTACAATGAGCAGTTCTTC
>TRBJ2-3|TRBD1|TRBV24-1|few
CATSDLEGAVDTQYF
TGTGCCACCAGTGATTTGGAGGGGGCGGTAGATACGCAGTATTTT